The source of this TCR beta chain is a study of blood T cells in healthy people across ages. Study-wide results and caveats: Diversity figures derived from one million T cells were judged to underestimate the true value.

This clonotype was seen just once. The antigen is not known. With a J-beta primer mix and a sample-barcoded 5' primer, a second PCR ran about 7 to 11 cycles. Every cDNA molecule carried a tag from a template-switch adaptor bearing 12 random nucleotides. A single record per CDR3 protein comes from TCRdb applying MiXCR to the 5' RACE reads. This sample has 900,000 to 950,000 distinct CDR3 sequences; around 29% occur once, and the top ten carry roughly a tenth. The same sample was also used in a study of T cells of mothers and their children. From that report: Healthy Caucasian mothers, three in number, and their six children were the donors. Slightly higher overlap, not significant, was seen in related mother-child pairs than in unrelated pairs.

The source is a woman aged 40 to 50 in good health. Sequencing used blood.

In DNA form, the CDR3 reads TGTGCCAGCAGCCAAGGTCGAGCAGAGAGCTCCTACAATGAGCAGTTCTTC. Encoded protein: CASSQGRAESSYNEQFF. This chain connects TRBV3-1 to TRBJ2-1; D is unresolved. V lost 1 base, J lost 0 bases, and 13 bases lay in between. The CDR3 runs 17 residues. CDR1 and CDR2 from the germline V gene are LGHDT and YNNKEL (reference sequence).